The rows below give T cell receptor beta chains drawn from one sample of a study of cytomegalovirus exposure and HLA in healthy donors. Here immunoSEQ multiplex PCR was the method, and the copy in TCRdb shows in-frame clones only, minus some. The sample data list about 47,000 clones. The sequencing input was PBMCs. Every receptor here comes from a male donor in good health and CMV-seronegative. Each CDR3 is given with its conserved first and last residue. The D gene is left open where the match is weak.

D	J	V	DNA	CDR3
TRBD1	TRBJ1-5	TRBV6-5	TGTGCCAGCTCTAAATCGGGACAGGGCAATCAGCCCCAGCATTTT	CASSKSGQGNQPQHF
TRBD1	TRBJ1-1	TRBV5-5	TGTGCCAGCAGCCTGCGGGACAGGAACACTGAAGCTTTCTTT	CASSLRDRNTEAFF
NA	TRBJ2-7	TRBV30	TGTGCCTGGAGTGTGCGGGCGGGCTACGAGCAGTACTTC	CAWSVRAGYEQYF
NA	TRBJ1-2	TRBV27	TGTGCCAGCAGTTTGAGAGCTAACTATGGCTACACCTTC	CASSLRANYGYTF
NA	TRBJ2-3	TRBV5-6	TGTGCCAGCAGCTTATATACAGCCCCATCTAGCACAGATACGCAGTATTTT	CASSLYTAPSSTDTQYF
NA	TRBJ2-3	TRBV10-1	TGCGCCAGCAGCAGACAGGTCACAGATACGCAGTATTTT	CASSRQVTDTQYF
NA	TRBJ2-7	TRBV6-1	TGTGCCAGCAGTCCCCGTGGGAGGAGCGAGCAGTACTTC	CASSPRGRSEQYF
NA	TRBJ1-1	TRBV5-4	TGTGCCAGCGGAACCAACAGGGTTGCTGAAGCTTTCTTT	CASGTNRVAEAFF
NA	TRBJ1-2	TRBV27	TGTGCCAGCAGTTTAGGGCAGTACTATGGCTACACCTTC	CASSLGQYYGYTF
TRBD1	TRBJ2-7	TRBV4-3	TGCGCCAGCAGCCACTCCGGGACAGGCTCCTACGAGCAGTACTTC	CASSHSGTGSYEQYF
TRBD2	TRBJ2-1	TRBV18	TGTGCCAGCTCACCAATAGCGCTCGGGACTAGCGGGGGTCTAGGGAATGAGCAGTTCTTC	CASSPIALGTSGGLGNEQFF
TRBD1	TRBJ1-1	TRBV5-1	TGCGCCAGCAGCCTTCAGGGGGCCGAGGGGAACACTGAAGCTTTCTTT	CASSLQGAEGNTEAFF
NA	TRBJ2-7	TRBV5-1	TGCGCCAGCAGCTTGGATCGGTCCTACGAGCAGTACTTC	CASSLDRSYEQYF
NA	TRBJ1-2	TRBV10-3	TGTGCCATCAGTGAGTCTCGGGGATCTAACTATGGCTACACCTTC	CAISESRGSNYGYTF
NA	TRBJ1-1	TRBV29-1	TGCAGCGCCGAGAGGGAGGAGAACACTGAAGCTTTCTTT	CSAEREENTEAFF
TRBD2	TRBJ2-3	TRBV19	TGTGCCAGTAGTGACGGACTAGCCACAGATACGCAGTATTTT	CASSDGLATDTQYF
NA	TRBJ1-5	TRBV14	TGTGCCAGTGCAAGAAGGGAGGGTTTCTACCAGCCCCAGCATTTT	CASARREGFYQPQHF
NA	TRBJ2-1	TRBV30	TGTGCCTGGAGTGTAAGGCAGTCAGGGAATGAGCAGTTCTTC	CAWSVRQSGNEQFF
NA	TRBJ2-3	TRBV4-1	TGCGCCAGCAGCCAGGGGGGTGTCCCAGATACGCAGTATTTT	CASSQGGVPDTQYF
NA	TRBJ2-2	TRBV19	TGTGCCAGTAGTATCCTGCGCACTTCGAACACCGGGGAGCTGTTTTTT	CASSILRTSNTGELFF
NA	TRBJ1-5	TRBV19	TGTGCCAGTAGTATATCCGGGAATCAGCCCCAGCATTTT	CASSISGNQPQHF
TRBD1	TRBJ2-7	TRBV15	TGTGCCACCAGCAGCGCCGGGACAGGGTCGGGCGAGCAGTACTTC	CATSSAGTGSGEQYF
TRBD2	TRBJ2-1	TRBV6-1	TGTGCCAGCAGTGAAAAATTTCTAGCGGGGGGCAATGAGCAGTTCTTC	CASSEKFLAGGNEQFF
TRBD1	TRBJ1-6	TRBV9	TGTGCCAGCAGCAAGAAAGATGACAGGGCAAATTCACCCCTCCACTTT	CASSKKDDRANSPLHF
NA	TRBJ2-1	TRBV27	TGTGCCAGCAGTTTATTTGGCCATGAGCAGTTCTTC	CASSLFGHEQFF
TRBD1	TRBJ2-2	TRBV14	TGTGCCAGCAGCCCCGGGACAGGGGACACCGGGGAGCTGTTTTTT	CASSPGTGDTGELFF
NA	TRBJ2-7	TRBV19	TGTGCCAGTAGTATTAAGACAGGTCCTCTCTACGAGCAGTACTTC	CASSIKTGPLYEQYF
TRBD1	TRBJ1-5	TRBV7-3	TGTGCCAGCAGCTCATGGACAGGGGTGGGCAATCAGCCCCAGCATTTT	CASSSWTGVGNQPQHF
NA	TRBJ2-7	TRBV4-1	TGCGCCAGCAGCCAAGGGGCGGGATTGTACGAGCAGTACTTC	CASSQGAGLYEQYF
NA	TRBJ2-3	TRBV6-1	TGTGCCAGCAGTGAAATCTCACAGGGTAAATCGCAGTATTTT	CASSEISQGKSQYF
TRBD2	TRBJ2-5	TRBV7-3	TGTGCCAGCAGCTCCCTAGCGGGGGCCCCCCAAGAGACCCAGTACTTC	CASSSLAGAPQETQYF
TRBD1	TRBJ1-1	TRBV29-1	TGCAGCGTTGAACAGGGGGTAGGGTGCACTGAAGCTTTCTTT	CSVEQGVGCTEAFF
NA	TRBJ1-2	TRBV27	TGTGCCAGCAGTTTATCGGGAGCCCTGCTCTATGGCTACACCTTC	CASSLSGALLYGYTF